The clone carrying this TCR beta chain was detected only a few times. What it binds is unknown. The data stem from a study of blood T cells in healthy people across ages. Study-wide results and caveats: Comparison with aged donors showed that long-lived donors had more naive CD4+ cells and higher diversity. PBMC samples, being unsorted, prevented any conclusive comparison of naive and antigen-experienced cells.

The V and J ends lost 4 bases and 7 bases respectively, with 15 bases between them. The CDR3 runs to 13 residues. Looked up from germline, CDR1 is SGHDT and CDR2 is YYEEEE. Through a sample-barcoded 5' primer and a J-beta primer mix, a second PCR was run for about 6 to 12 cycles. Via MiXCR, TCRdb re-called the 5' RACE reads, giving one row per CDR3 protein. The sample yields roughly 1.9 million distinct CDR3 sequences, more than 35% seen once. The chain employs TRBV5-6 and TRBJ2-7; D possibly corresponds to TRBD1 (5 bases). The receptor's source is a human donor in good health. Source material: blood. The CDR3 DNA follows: TGTGCCAGCAGCGCCAGAATAAGGACAGAGCAGTACTTC. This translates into CASSARIRTEQYF.